The text below deals with one T cell receptor (beta chain). What it binds is unknown. This sample is part of a study of blood T cells in healthy people across ages. Overall study findings and caveats: TCR beta diversity was tightly associated with the proportion of naive T cells. Estimated diversity, derived from one million T cells, was regarded as an underestimate.

Next came a second PCR, run for about 7 to 11 cycles, which used a sample-barcoded 5' primer along with a J-beta primer mix. The template-switch adaptor was a 5' adaptor with 12 random nucleotides. It tagged each cDNA molecule. Each CDR3 protein is one row after TCRdb ran MiXCR on the 5' RACE reads. The table shows about 670,000 distinct CDR3 sequences, with 35% to 50% occurring only once. Trimming cost V 2 bases and J 8 bases, with 9 bases left between them. CDR1 is MNHEY, CDR2 SVGEGT, per germline. The CDR3 length is 12 residues. The V call is TRBV6-2 or TRBV6-3, the J call TRBJ1-2; tentatively, D is TRBD1 (5 bases). This TCR was recovered from a man aged 80 or over in good health. The sequenced sample consisted of blood. The CDR3 reads CASSYPGRGYTF. DNA of the CDR3: TGTGCCAGCAGTTACCCAGGGCGCGGCTACACCTTC.